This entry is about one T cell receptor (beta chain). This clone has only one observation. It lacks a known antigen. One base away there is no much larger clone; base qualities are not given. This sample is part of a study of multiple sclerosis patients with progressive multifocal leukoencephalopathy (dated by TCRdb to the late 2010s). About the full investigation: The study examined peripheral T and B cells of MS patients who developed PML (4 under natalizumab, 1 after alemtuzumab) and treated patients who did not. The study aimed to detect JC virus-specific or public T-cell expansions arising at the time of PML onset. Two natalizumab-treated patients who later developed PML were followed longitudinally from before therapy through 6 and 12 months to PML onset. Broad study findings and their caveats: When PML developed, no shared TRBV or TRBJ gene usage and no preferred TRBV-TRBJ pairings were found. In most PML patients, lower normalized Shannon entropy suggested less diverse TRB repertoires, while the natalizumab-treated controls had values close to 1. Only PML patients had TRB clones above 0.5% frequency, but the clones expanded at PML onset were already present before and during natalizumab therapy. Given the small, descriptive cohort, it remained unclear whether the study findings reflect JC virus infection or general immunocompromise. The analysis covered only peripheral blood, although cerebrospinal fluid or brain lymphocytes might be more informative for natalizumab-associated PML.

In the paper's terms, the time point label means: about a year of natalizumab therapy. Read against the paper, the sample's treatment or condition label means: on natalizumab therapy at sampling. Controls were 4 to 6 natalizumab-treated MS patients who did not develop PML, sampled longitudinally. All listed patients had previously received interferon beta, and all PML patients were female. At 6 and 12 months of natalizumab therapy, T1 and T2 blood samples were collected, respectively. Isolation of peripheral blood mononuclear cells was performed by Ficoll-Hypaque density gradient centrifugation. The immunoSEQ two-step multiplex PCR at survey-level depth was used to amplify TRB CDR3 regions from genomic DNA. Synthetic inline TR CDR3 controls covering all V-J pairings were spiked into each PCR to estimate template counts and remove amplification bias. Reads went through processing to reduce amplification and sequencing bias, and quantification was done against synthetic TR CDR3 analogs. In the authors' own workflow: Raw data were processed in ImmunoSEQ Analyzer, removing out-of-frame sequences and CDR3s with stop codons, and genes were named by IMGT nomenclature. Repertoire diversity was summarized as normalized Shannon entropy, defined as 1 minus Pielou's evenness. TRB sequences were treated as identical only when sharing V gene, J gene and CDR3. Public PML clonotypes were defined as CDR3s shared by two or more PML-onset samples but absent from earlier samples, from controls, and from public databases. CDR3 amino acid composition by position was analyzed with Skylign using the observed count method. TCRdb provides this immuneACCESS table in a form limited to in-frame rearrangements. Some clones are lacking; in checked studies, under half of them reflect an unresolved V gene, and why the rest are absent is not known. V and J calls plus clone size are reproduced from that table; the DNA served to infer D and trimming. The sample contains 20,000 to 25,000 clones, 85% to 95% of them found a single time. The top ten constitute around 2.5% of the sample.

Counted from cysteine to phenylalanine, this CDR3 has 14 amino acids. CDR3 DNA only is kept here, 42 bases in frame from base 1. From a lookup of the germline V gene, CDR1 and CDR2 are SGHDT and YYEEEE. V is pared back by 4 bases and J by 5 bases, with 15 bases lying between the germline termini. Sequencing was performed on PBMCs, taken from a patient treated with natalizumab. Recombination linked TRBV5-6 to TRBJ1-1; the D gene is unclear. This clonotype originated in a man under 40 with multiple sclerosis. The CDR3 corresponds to CASSIQGILTEAFF. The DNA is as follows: TGTGCCAGCAGCATACAAGGGATTCTGACTGAAGCTTTCTTT.